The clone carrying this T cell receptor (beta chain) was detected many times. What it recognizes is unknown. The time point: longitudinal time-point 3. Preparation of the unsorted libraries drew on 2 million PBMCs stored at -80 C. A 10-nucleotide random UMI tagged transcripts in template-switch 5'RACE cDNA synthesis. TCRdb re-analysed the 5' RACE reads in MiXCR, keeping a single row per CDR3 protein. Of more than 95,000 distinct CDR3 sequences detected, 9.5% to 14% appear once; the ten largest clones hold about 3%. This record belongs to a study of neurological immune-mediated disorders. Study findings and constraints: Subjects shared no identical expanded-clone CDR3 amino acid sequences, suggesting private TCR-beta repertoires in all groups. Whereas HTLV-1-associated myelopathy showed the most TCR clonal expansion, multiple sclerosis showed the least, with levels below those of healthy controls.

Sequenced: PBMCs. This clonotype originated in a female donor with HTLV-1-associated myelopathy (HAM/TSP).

The CDR3 DNA sequence: TGTGCCAGCAGTTTATTCGGACAATGGGCCAGTGAGCAGTTCTTC. Translation: CASSLFGQWASEQFF. The gene calls are TRBV28 and TRBJ2-1, with D possibly TRBD1 on 5 matching bases. Germline values: CDR1 MDHEN, CDR2 SYDVKM. The germline V and J ends were trimmed by 1 base and 9 bases, with 16 bases remaining between them. This CDR3 contains 15 residues. Looking up the rest from reference TRBV28 and TRBJ2-1 gives the full variable domain: DVKVTQSSRYLVKRTGEKVFLECVQDMDHENMFWYRQDPGLGLRLIYFSYDVKMKEKGDIPEGYSVSREKKERFSLILESASTNQTSMYLCASSLFGQWASEQFFGPGTRLTVL.